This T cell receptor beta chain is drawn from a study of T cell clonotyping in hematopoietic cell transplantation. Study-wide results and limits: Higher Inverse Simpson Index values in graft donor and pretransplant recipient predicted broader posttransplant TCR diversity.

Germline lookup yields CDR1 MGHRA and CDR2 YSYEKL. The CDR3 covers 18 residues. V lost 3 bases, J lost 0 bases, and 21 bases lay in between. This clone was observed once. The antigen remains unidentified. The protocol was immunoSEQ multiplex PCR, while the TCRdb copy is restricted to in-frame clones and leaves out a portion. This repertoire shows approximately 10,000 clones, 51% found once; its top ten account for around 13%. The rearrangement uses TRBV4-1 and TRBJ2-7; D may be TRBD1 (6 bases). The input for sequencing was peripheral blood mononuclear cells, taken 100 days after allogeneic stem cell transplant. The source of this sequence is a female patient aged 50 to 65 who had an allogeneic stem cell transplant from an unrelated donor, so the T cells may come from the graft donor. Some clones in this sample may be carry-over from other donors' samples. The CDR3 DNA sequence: TGCGCCAGCAGCCACCCCTCACCACAGGGTCCCTACTCCTACGAGCAGTACTTC. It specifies CASSHPSPQGPYSYEQYF.